This TCR beta chain was identified in a study of PD-L1 blockade in urothelial cancer. For the study at large: Patients began atezolizumab, 1,200 mg intravenously every 3 weeks, in the mid-2010s. Blood-derived samples held a median approximately 140,000 T cells. Male sex and bladder-origin urothelial cancer characterized about 85% of the roughly 29 patients.

Trimming took 4 bases from V and 8 from J; bases not matched to a gene: 12. Germline assignment: CDR1 LNHDA and CDR2 SQIVND (reference sequence). The CDR3 extends over 15 amino acids. Each PCR contained spiked-in synthetic TCR analog templates. Clones were read by immunoSEQ multiplex PCR, and TCRdb kept only the in-frame ones, dropping some. The table shows tens of thousands of clones, with 84% occurring only once. The time point was: pretreatment peripheral blood. The clonotype comes from a woman between 65 and 79 years old with urothelial cancer. The chain joins TRBV19 to TRBJ1-1, with TRBD1 matching 8 bases. Sequenced material: PBMCs, taken around atezolizumab (anti-PD-L1) treatment. This chain's CDR3 is CASSTNTGGAAEAFF. The CDR3 DNA follows: TGTGCCAGTAGTACAAACACAGGGGGGGCAGCCGAAGCTTTCTTT.